Listed below are T cell receptor beta chains from one sample, sequenced in a study of blood T cell repertoires in COVID-19. Only in-frame clones appear in the TCRdb table, and some are missing; sequencing was by immunoSEQ multiplex PCR. The sample shows over 250,000 clones, 80% to 95% of them seen only once. Sequencing input: peripheral blood. The receptor source for this set is a woman in her twenties or thirties with COVID-19, enrolled during active disease. Both conserved end residues are trimmed from each CDR3.

V gene	J gene	CDR3 protein
TRBV6-5	TRBJ1-1	ASRTLTGGTEAF
TRBV6-2/TRBV6-3	TRBJ2-1	ASSYGQVNEQF
TRBV21-1	TRBJ2-7	ASSPGWIAGAYEQY
TRBV7-8	TRBJ1-4	ASSLARTGGSTNEKLF
TRBV28	TRBJ2-1	ASSLRGLFYNEQF
TRBV29-1	TRBJ2-7	SVVWQATYEQY
TRBV29-1	TRBJ2-1	SVEDTGGTAYNEQF
TRBV27	TRBJ1-1	ASRGIRDRDMLGTEAF
TRBV5-1	TRBJ2-3	ASSQGMAGTDTQY
TRBV27	TRBJ1-1	ASSLSRRGEAF
TRBV19	TRBJ1-5	ASRVGGNQPQH